The source of this TCR beta chain is a study of T-cell reconstitution after alpha-beta-depleted transplantation in children. Points from the study as a whole: From surviving recipient T cells and thymic progenitors came the high day-60 TCRbeta diversity observed in some patients. In patients about two months after transplant, alpha-beta T cells reportedly arose from several hundred expanded graft clones. Newly generated T cells supplied most T-cell counts and diversity one year post-transplant.

The CDR3 contains 16 residues. TCRbeta library preparation incorporated unique molecular identifiers. TCRdb used MiXCR to reprocess the PCR reads, holding one entry per CDR3 protein. The sample contains around 60,000 distinct CDR3 sequences, 44% of which appear only once. Remarks on this clonotype: What it recognizes is unknown.

This rearrangement joins TRBV21-1 to TRBJ1-5. TRBV21-1 is recorded as a pseudogene. The sequence came from a male patient younger than 18 who had a stem cell transplant for acute lymphoblastic leukemia, so the T cells may come from the graft donor. The source material was PBMCs, mostly from graft donor cells, sampled 360 days after TCRalphabeta/CD19-depleted stem cell transplant. The CDR3 DNA reads as TGTGCCAGCAGCCCTCGGACCCTTTATAGCAATCAGCCCCAGCATTTT. The encoded protein is CASSPRTLYSNQPQHF.